The 29 T cell receptor beta chains in this list originate from one sample, sequenced in a study of identical twins. TCRdb re-derived calls from the 5' RACE reads in MiXCR, one entry per CDR3 protein. The table lists around 340,000 distinct CDR3 sequences, 9% to 10% of them singletons. The sample comprised naive T cells sorted from blood. The source is a woman aged 45-65 years in good health.

The chain uses TRBV5-1 and TRBJ2-2; either TRBD1 or TRBD2 may supply D (5 bases each). The ends were cut back, 4 bases at V and 4 bases at J, with 11 bases in the middle. The length of the CDR3 is 14 residues. Germline loops: CDR1 SGHRS, CDR2 YFSETQ. The CDR3 spells CASSVGDFTGELFF. The CDR3 bases are TGCGCCAGCAGCGTGGGGGATTTCACCGGGGAGCTGTTTTTT.

This chain joins TRBV29-1 and TRBJ1-2; 10 bases fit TRBD1. Germline-derived CDR1 and CDR2 are SQVTM and ANQGSEA. The V gene end was trimmed by 6 bases and the J gene end by 10 bases; junction bases not matched to a gene: 5. The CDR3 covers 11 residues. The CDR3 sequence: CSVWGQGFYTF. CDR3 nucleotides: TGCAGCGTATGGGGACAGGGGTTCTACACCTTC.

This clonotype was seen at least ten times. The chain has TRBV10-3 and TRBJ2-1; 9 nucleotides line up with TRBD2. The CDR3 sequence is 15 residues long. Per the germline V gene, CDR1 is ENHRY and CDR2 is SYGVKD. With 5 bases clipped from V and 6 bases from J, the junction kept 8 bases outside the gene matches. Written as DNA, the CDR3 is TGTGCCATCAGTATTCTGACTAGCGGAAGCAATGAGCAGTTCTTC. Amino acid sequence: CAISILTSGSNEQFF.

There are many counts of this clonotype. V and J are TRBV7-3 and TRBJ2-3; perhaps TRBD2 as D (6 bases). The V gene lost 2 bases and the J gene lost 14 bases, with 11 bases spanning the gap. Germline loops: CDR1 SGHTA, CDR2 FQGTGA. This CDR3 is built from 11 residues. The CDR3 nucleotides read TGTGCCAGCAGCTTAGCGGGAAGGATGTATTTT. Protein sequence: CASSLAGRMYF.

This clonotype has only a few counts. V and J are TRBV29-1 and TRBJ1-2, with D possibly TRBD1 on 5 matching bases. CDR1 and CDR2 from the germline V gene are SQVTM and ANQGSEA. The CDR3 loop spans 15 amino acids. Trimming shortened V by 1 base and J by 7 bases, and 19 bases separated the two germline ends. The CDR3 DNA sequence: TGCAGCGTTGAAGGGGGAGGGTCCGCCGGGGGTGGCTACACCTTC. Translation gives CSVEGGGSAGGGYTF. Full variable domain (rest looked up from reference TRBV29-1 and TRBJ1-2): SAVISQKPSRDICQRGTSLTIQCQVDSQVTMMFWYRQQPGQSLTLIATANQGSEATYESGFVIDKFPISRPNLTFSTLTVSNMSPEDSSIYLCSVEGGGSAGGGYTFGSGTRLTVV.

V is TRBV11-2 and J is TRBJ2-3, with 7 bases lining up with TRBD2. CDR1 and CDR2 from the germline V gene are SGHAT and FQNNGV. The CDR3 is 16 amino acids. The ends lost 1 base at V and 6 bases at J; junction bases unmatched: 10. DNA of the CDR3: TGTGCCAGCAGCTTAGGGGGGACTACGGGGCGGGATACGCAGTATTTT. It yields the protein CASSLGGTTGRDTQYF.

The J gene is TRBJ1-1, the V gene TRBV4-1; D unclear. V was cut by 2 bases and J by 5 bases, with 15 bases left in between. The CDR3 is 15 amino acids. Germline-derived CDR1 and CDR2 are MGHRA and YSYEKL. The CDR3 is CASSQPAFGRTEAFF. The CDR3 DNA follows: TGCGCCAGCAGCCAACCAGCGTTTGGTCGGACTGAAGCTTTCTTT.

Points on this clonotype: This may stem from a read error, because a much larger clone lies one nucleotide away. The V gene is TRBV10-3, the J gene TRBJ1-2; a weak D match, TRBD1 (6 bases). Trimming took 8 bases from V and 4 from J, leaving 14 bases between them. Germline CDR1 ENHRY, CDR2 SYGVKD. The CDR3 is made up of 13 amino acids. The CDR3 nucleotides are TGTGCCATCGGTCAGGGGATTATCTATGGCTACACCTTC. Translating gives CAIGQGIIYGYTF.

There are many counts of this clonotype. The chain links TRBV5-1 to TRBJ2-3; 11 bases fit TRBD1. Germline trimming cut 2 bases from V and 4 bases from J; bases unmatched to any gene: 6. The CDR3 extends over 16 amino acids. Per the germline V gene, CDR1 is SGHRS and CDR2 is YFSETQ. The CDR3 is CASSFPPGQGADTQYF. CDR3 DNA sequence: TGCGCCAGCAGCTTCCCACCGGGACAGGGGGCAGATACGCAGTATTTT.

This clonotype showed up just a few times. The V and J genes are TRBV5-1 and TRBJ2-5, with a possible D match to TRBD1 (6 bases). V lost 0 bases, J lost 5 bases, and 14 bases lay in between. This CDR3 contains 15 residues. Germline loops: CDR1 SGHRS, CDR2 YFSETQ. This CDR3 reads CASSLGAGVGETQYF. The CDR3 coding sequence is TGCGCCAGCAGCTTGGGAGCAGGGGTCGGGGAGACCCAGTACTTC.

The chain carries TRBV7-9 and TRBJ2-1, with 10 bases lining up with TRBD2. Looked up from germline, CDR1 is SEHNR and CDR2 is FQNEAQ (reference sequence). Trimming removed 11 bases from V and 6 bases from J; junction bases left unmatched: 4. The CDR3 loop spans 12 amino acids. The chain's CDR3 is CASQREGNEQFF. The CDR3 coding sequence is TGTGCCTCTCAGCGGGAGGGCAATGAGCAGTTCTTC.

The chain employs TRBV5-1 and TRBJ2-4, with D uncertain. This CDR3 has 13 residues. CDR1 and CDR2 from the germline V gene are SGHRS and YFSETQ. V lost 4 bases and J 2 bases, leaving 7 bases between the germline ends. CDR3 loop: CASSPDTKNIQYF. The DNA for the CDR3 is TGCGCCAGCAGCCCAGACACCAAAAACATTCAGTACTTC.

This clonotype was detected once. The J gene is TRBJ2-3, the V gene TRBV24-1; 7 nucleotides line up with TRBD1. The CDR3 extends over 16 amino acids. Germline V gene lookup returns CDR1 KGHDR and CDR2 SFDVKD. The V and J ends lost 0 bases and 6 bases, in that order; junction bases with no gene match: 8. The CDR3, as DNA: TGTGCCACCAGTGATTTGGAGGGACAGAAAGTCGATACGCAGTATTTT. Protein product: CATSDLEGQKVDTQYF.

This clonotype has a count of ten or more. The chain is built from TRBV7-6 and TRBJ2-1; D might be TRBD2 (5 bases). The V gene lost 5 bases and the J gene lost 2 bases, with 19 bases spanning the gap. The CDR3 runs to 17 residues. The V gene's germline CDR1 is SGHVS and CDR2 FNYEAQ. The CDR3 loop reads CASSPTPGAGAYNEQFF. In nucleotides, the CDR3 is TGTGCCAGCAGCCCTACTCCTGGCGCGGGCGCCTACAATGAGCAGTTCTTC.

The chain employs TRBV6-6 and TRBJ2-2; a possible D gene is TRBD1 (5 bases). The germline CDR1 and CDR2 sequences are MNHNY and SVGAGI (reference sequence). Trimming shortened V by 1 base and J by 5 bases, and 11 bases separated the two germline ends. The CDR3 runs 15 residues. CDR3 sequence reads: CASSYYRHPTGELFF. The CDR3 DNA reads TGTGCCAGCAGTTACTACAGGCACCCAACCGGGGAGCTGTTTTTT.

This clonotype was counted a few times. This sequence joins TRBV2 and TRBJ2-2; no definite D call. Germline lookup yields CDR1 SNHLY and CDR2 FYNNEI. The V gene lost 2 bases and the J gene lost 4 bases, with 8 bases spanning the gap. This CDR3 contains 14 residues. As DNA, the CDR3 is TGTGCCAGCAGTGAATCACCGTCCACCGGGGAGCTGTTTTTT. This sequence encodes CASSESPSTGELFF.

The gene calls are TRBV5-1 and TRBJ2-6; D gene uncertain. This CDR3 contains 14 residues. Trimming took off 5 bases at V and 4 bases at J, with 10 bases between the two ends. The germline V gene has CDR1 SGHRS and CDR2 YFSETQ. This CDR3 is CASSSEWGANVLTF. CDR3 sequence (DNA): TGCGCCAGCAGTTCTGAGTGGGGGGCCAACGTCCTGACTTTC.

The V gene is TRBV10-3, the J gene TRBJ1-1; D call uncertain. The germline gives CDR1 ENHRY, CDR2 SYGVKD. V was cut by 10 bases and J by 0 bases, with 12 bases left in between. CDR3 length equals 13 residues. CDR3 residues: CATVAEVNTEAFF. CDR3 coding DNA: TGTGCCACGGTGGCCGAGGTGAACACTGAAGCTTTCTTT.

The rearrangement joins TRBV5-1 to TRBJ2-3, with 11 bases identical to TRBD2. From germline, CDR1 is SGHRS and CDR2 YFSETQ. The CDR3 contains 16 residues. The trim removed 4 bases at V and 2 bases at J, leaving 6 bases unmatched. The chain's CDR3 is CASSLGTSGTTDTQYF. CDR3 bases: TGCGCCAGCAGCCTAGGGACTAGCGGAACCACAGATACGCAGTATTTT.

This chain uses TRBV6-6 with TRBJ1-4, with TRBD1 matching 7 bases. The CDR3 length is 15 residues. V shed 1 base, J shed 4 bases, and the junction held 3 bases outside the gene matches. CDR1 and CDR2 from the germline V gene are MNHNY and SVGAGI (reference sequence). CDR3 residues: CASSYLGQLNEKLFF. CDR3 bases: TGTGCCAGCAGTTACTTGGGACAGCTTAATGAAAAACTGTTTTTT.

The chain employs TRBV4-1 and TRBJ2-2; perhaps D is TRBD1 or TRBD2 (7 bases each). V was shortened by 5 bases and J by 0 bases, with 13 bases between the two germline ends. The CDR3 extends over 16 amino acids. Germline CDR1 and CDR2: MGHRA and YSYEKL. This chain's CDR3 is CASSSGGGANTGELFF. For the CDR3, the DNA is TGCGCCAGCAGCTCAGGGGGGGGGGCGAACACCGGGGAGCTGTTTTTT.

There are a few counts of this clonotype. V and J are TRBV20-1 and TRBJ1-1; possible D gene TRBD1, 5 bases. The CDR3 is made up of 14 amino acids. CDR1 and CDR2 from the germline V gene are DFQATT and SNEGSKA (reference sequence). V dropped 2 bases and J dropped 0 bases, with 10 bases sitting between them. The CDR3 DNA reads as TGCAGTGCTAGATTCGGGGCACTGAACACTGAAGCTTTCTTT. It is translated as CSARFGALNTEAFF.

This clonotype was seen ten or more times. J is TRBJ2-1 and V is TRBV5-1; possibly TRBD2 for D (6 bases). The CDR3 extends over 15 amino acids. V dropped 0 bases and J dropped 5 bases, with 12 bases sitting between them. Germline lookup yields CDR1 SGHRS and CDR2 YFSETQ. This CDR3 reads CASSLVIAENNEQFF. The DNA of the CDR3 is TGCGCCAGCAGCTTGGTGATAGCGGAAAACAATGAGCAGTTCTTC.

This clonotype came up many times. The chain combines TRBV5-1 with TRBJ2-3; D assignment may be TRBD1 or TRBD2 (5 bases each). There are 16 residues in the CDR3. The V end lost 4 bases, the J end lost 0 bases, and 15 bases lay between the germline ends. Germline CDR1 is SGHRS and CDR2 is YFSETQ. As DNA, the CDR3 is TGCGCCAGCAGCGTAACCGGGACCGGTAGCACAGATACGCAGTATTTT. Translation: CASSVTGTGSTDTQYF.

This clonotype was found a few times. The rearrangement uses TRBV18 and TRBJ1-2; 7 nucleotides line up with TRBD1. Germline-derived CDR1 and CDR2 are KGHSH and LQKENI. J gave up 1 base and V 3 bases, and 8 bases lay outside the gene matches. The CDR3 has 16 residues. The DNA of the CDR3 is TGTGCCAGCTCACCCGACAGGGCAAACCTTAACTATGGCTACACCTTC. Its translation is CASSPDRANLNYGYTF. Based on the CDR3 plus reference TRBV18 and TRBJ1-2, the full variable domain is NAGVMQNPRHLVRRRGQEARLRCSPMKGHSHVYWYRQLPEEGLKFMVYLQKENIIDESGMPKERFSAEFPKEGPSILRIQQVVRGDSAAYFCASSPDRANLNYGYTFGSGTRLTVV.

The J gene is TRBJ2-7, the V gene TRBV28, with D perhaps given as TRBD1 or TRBD2 (5 bases each). Looked up from germline, CDR1 is MDHEN and CDR2 is SYDVKM. V dropped 1 base and J dropped 4 bases, with 17 bases sitting between them. CDR3 length: 16 amino acids. As DNA, the CDR3 is TGTGCCAGCAGTTTATTAACGCCGTTGGGGGTTTACGAGCAGTACTTC. Translating gives CASSLLTPLGVYEQYF.

This clonotype has more than one count but fewer than ten. The chain has TRBV20-1 and TRBJ2-1, with TRBD2 matching over 10 bases. CDR3 length: 15 amino acids. Germline assignment: CDR1 DFQATT and CDR2 SNEGSKA (reference sequence). The J segment lost 8 bases and the V segment lost 6 bases, leaving 13 bases of the junction unmatched. CDR3 loop: CSAGEGLASWDEQFF. For the CDR3, the DNA is TGCAGTGCGGGGGAGGGACTAGCGAGTTGGGATGAGCAGTTCTTC.

This clonotype has just a few counts. This chain connects TRBV25-1 to TRBJ1-6; D gene unclear. Per the germline V gene, CDR1 is MGHDK and CDR2 is SYGVNS. V lost 3 bases to trimming and J lost 4 bases, with 13 bases between them. CDR3 length equals 16 residues. The CDR3 DNA sequence: TGTGCCAGCAGTGAGGATGGGGTGTGGTATAATTCACCCCTCCACTTT. It encodes CASSEDGVWYNSPLHF. The variable domain in full, with the rest retrieved from reference TRBV25-1 and TRBJ1-6, is EADIYQTPRYLVIGTGKKITLECSQTMGHDKMYWYQQDPGMELHLIHYSYGVNSTEKGDLSSESTVSRIRTEHFPLTLESARPSHTSQYLCASSEDGVWYNSPLHFGNGTRLTVT.

This clonotype has ten or more counts. The genes are TRBV7-3 and TRBJ2-2, with 7 nucleotides matching TRBD1. Per germline, CDR1 SGHTA and CDR2 FQGTGA. The V gene end was trimmed by 6 bases and the J gene end by 8 bases; junction bases not matched to a gene: 6. The CDR3 has 13 amino acids. The CDR3 is CASSPTGDGELFF. CDR3 coding DNA: TGTGCCAGCAGTCCCACAGGGGATGGGGAGCTGTTTTTT.